These 18 T cell receptor beta chains originate from one sample sequenced in a study of blood T cells in healthy people across ages. Primed by a sample-barcoded 5' primer and a J-beta primer mix, a second PCR proceeded for about 7 to 11 cycles. TCRdb itself ran the 5' RACE reads through MiXCR, one entry per CDR3 protein. The data hold fewer than 1.5 million distinct CDR3 sequences, with approximately 38% observed a single time. Specimen: blood. These receptors came from a woman aged 18-29 years in good health.

V is TRBV6-6 and J is TRBJ2-3; 12 bases line up with TRBD2. With 5 bases clipped from V and 5 bases from J, the junction kept 8 bases outside the gene matches. This CDR3 is built from 16 residues. Germline CDR1 and CDR2: MNHNY and SVGAGI (reference sequence). CDR3 nucleotides: TGTGCCAGCAGTCGTACCCTAGCGGGAGGGCTAGATACGCAGTATTTT. Its translation is CASSRTLAGGLDTQYF.

The chain combines TRBV3-1 with TRBJ2-3; 12 bases match TRBD2. The J segment lost 0 bases and the V segment lost 1 base, leaving 2 bases of the junction unmatched. CDR1 and CDR2 from the germline V gene are LGHDT and YNNKEL (reference sequence). This CDR3 comprises 17 residues. The CDR3 DNA reads as TGTGCCAGCAGCCAAGGACTAGCGGGGGCTAGCACAGATACGCAGTATTTT. Translated: CASSQGLAGASTDTQYF.

V gene TRBV18 combines with J gene TRBJ2-4; maybe TRBD1 (5 bases). The J call is in doubt because the DNA end fits TRBJ2-7 better. The CDR3 runs 14 residues. Germline CDR1 and CDR2: KGHSH and LQKENI. In DNA, the CDR3 is TGTGCCAGCTCACCACCGGGGCTTTTAGACGAGCAGTACTTC. It codes for CASSPPGLLDEQYF.

V and J are TRBV28 and TRBJ1-2; D might be TRBD1 (5 bases). The germline CDR1 and CDR2 sequences are MDHEN and SYDVKM. The V gene lost 5 bases and the J gene lost 6 bases, with 19 bases spanning the gap. This CDR3 has 15 amino acids. CDR3 amino acids: CASSPAGTLEDGYTF. The CDR3 DNA reads TGTGCCAGCAGTCCGGCCGGGACCTTAGAGGATGGCTACACCTTC.

CDR3 coding DNA: TGTGCCAGCAGCCCTATGACTAGCCACATGCCTAAAATGAGAATCAATGAGCAGTTCTTC. It translates to CASSPMTSHMPKMRINEQFF. The gene calls are TRBV27 and TRBJ2-1, with TRBD2 matching over 7 bases. The V and J ends lost 6 bases and 6 bases, in that order; junction bases with no gene match: 26. From germline, CDR1 is MNHEY and CDR2 SMNVEV (reference sequence). This CDR3 has 20 residues.

This clonotype was counted between two and nine times. The gene calls are TRBV12-3 or TRBV12-4 and TRBJ2-7, with 8 bases that match TRBD2. This CDR3 is built from 15 residues. V was pared by 7 bases and J by 4 bases, with 12 bases of the junction left unmatched. CDR3 amino acids: CASTRSGREGYEQYF. The DNA of the CDR3 is TGTGCCAGCACCCGATCGGGTCGGGAGGGGTACGAGCAGTACTTC.

This clonotype was counted between two and nine times. The chain joins TRBV15 to TRBJ1-2; D ambiguous. The CDR3 runs to 15 residues. From germline, CDR1 is LNHNV and CDR2 YYDKDF (reference sequence). V was cut by 5 bases and J by 1 base, with 14 bases left in between. The CDR3 protein is CATSPSSYSNYGYTF. The CDR3 DNA follows: TGTGCCACCAGCCCCTCCAGTTACAGTAACTATGGCTACACCTTC.

The chain carries TRBV14 and TRBJ1-6; no definite D call. Trimming left V 4 bases short and J 7 bases short, with 8 bases between. Germline lookup yields CDR1 SGHDN and CDR2 FVKESK. The CDR3 spans 13 residues. DNA for the CDR3: TGTGCCAGCAGCCGTATACCCAATTCACCCCTCCACTTT. This translates into CASSRIPNSPLHF.

CDR3 sequence reads: CASSYNSPLHF. CDR3 in DNA: TGTGCCAGCAGTTACAATTCACCCCTCCACTTT. V usage is TRBV2 and J usage is TRBJ1-6, with D uncertain. Trimming took 5 bases from V and 7 from J, leaving 3 bases between them. The CDR3 contains 11 residues. The germline V gene has CDR1 SNHLY and CDR2 FYNNEI.

V usage is TRBV7-9 and J usage is TRBJ2-5; 9 bases map to TRBD2. Germline V gene lookup returns CDR1 SEHNR and CDR2 FQNEAQ (reference sequence). V was pared by 5 bases and J by 11 bases, with 15 bases of the junction left unmatched. The CDR3 length is 15 residues. In nucleotides, the CDR3 is TGTGCCAGCAGCCTATGGGCTAGCGGGATTGATGAGCAGTACTTC. Protein sequence: CASSLWASGIDEQYF. Looking up the rest from reference TRBV7-9 and TRBJ2-5 gives the full variable domain: DTGVSQNPRHKITKRGQNVTFRCDPISEHNRLYWYRQTLGQGPEFLTYFQNEAQLEKSRLLSDRFSAERPKGSFSTLEIQRTEQGDSAMYLCASSLWASGIDEQYFGPGTRLLVL.

The rearrangement uses TRBV4-1 and TRBJ2-1; D is uncertain. V lost 2 bases and J 2 bases, leaving 7 bases between the germline ends. This CDR3 spans 14 amino acids. Germline V gene data show CDR1 as MGHRA and CDR2 as YSYEKL. The CDR3 loop is CASSQPVTYNEQFF. CDR3 DNA: TGCGCCAGCAGCCAACCCGTCACCTACAATGAGCAGTTCTTC.

The chain has TRBV4-1 and TRBJ2-3; maybe TRBD2 (6 bases). With 4 bases removed from V and 4 bases from J, the gap between germline ends came to 18 bases. This CDR3 spans 16 amino acids. The germline CDR1 and CDR2 sequences are MGHRA and YSYEKL. CDR3 sequence reads: CASSPVSGGLSDTQYF. The DNA of the CDR3 is TGCGCCAGCAGCCCAGTGTCCGGGGGTTTGTCAGATACGCAGTATTTT.

This clonotype has just a few counts. This chain links TRBV5-1 with TRBJ1-5, with D perhaps matching TRBD1 (6 bases). CDR3 length: 13 amino acids. Germline V gene data show CDR1 as SGHRS and CDR2 as YFSETQ. Trimming shortened V by 4 bases and J by 6 bases, and 11 bases separated the two germline ends. The CDR3: CASSAEGVQPQHF. CDR3 bases: TGCGCCAGCAGCGCGGAGGGGGTTCAGCCCCAGCATTTT.

There are a few counts of this clonotype. The J gene is TRBJ1-4, the V gene TRBV20-1, with D possibly being TRBD1 (5 bases). From germline, CDR1 is DFQATT and CDR2 SNEGSKA (reference sequence). Deletions cut 0 bases from V and 3 bases from J, with 14 bases between. This CDR3 is built from 16 residues. CDR3 bases: TGCAGTGCTAGAGAAAAACCCGGGGCCTCTAATGAAAAACTGTTTTTT. The encoded protein is CSAREKPGASNEKLFF.

This chain joins TRBV7-9 and TRBJ1-1; D possibly corresponds to TRBD1 (6 bases). Deletions cut 4 bases from V and 6 bases from J, with 18 bases between. Germline CDR1 and CDR2: SEHNR and FQNEAQ (reference sequence). The CDR3 extends over 15 amino acids. CDR3 protein: CASSSQTGGRAEAFF. The CDR3 DNA reads TGTGCCAGCAGCTCACAGACAGGCGGAAGGGCTGAAGCTTTCTTT.

This clonotype appeared many times. The chain combines TRBV29-1 with TRBJ2-7; D may be TRBD2 (6 bases). The CDR3 length is 15 residues. The V and J ends lost 0 bases and 1 base respectively, with 13 bases between them. The germline V gene has CDR1 SQVTM and CDR2 ANQGSEA. The chain's CDR3 is CSVEDRRETSYEQYF. The DNA for the CDR3 is TGCAGCGTTGAAGATCGGAGGGAGACATCCTACGAGCAGTACTTC.

This clonotype was seen only a few times. V and J are TRBV29-1 and TRBJ1-4; the match to TRBD1 covers 7 bases. Germline V gene data show CDR1 as SQVTM and CDR2 as ANQGSEA. The CDR3 spans 14 residues. After removal of 7 bases from V and 8 bases from J, the junction contained 13 bases not matched to a gene. DNA of the CDR3: TGCAGCGGGAGTAAGGGGGCGGTTCGGGAAAAACTGTTTTTT. Protein sequence: CSGSKGAVREKLFF.

This chain's CDR3 is CAWRVGTGVTEAFF. Here the CDR3 DNA reads TGTGCCTGGAGGGTCGGGACAGGGGTCACTGAAGCTTTCTTT. The J gene is TRBJ1-1, the V gene TRBV30; TRBD1 agrees at 10 bases. The junction had 5 bases not matched to a gene; V was cut back by 3 bases and J by 4 bases. Germline V lookup: CDR1 GTSNPN, CDR2 SVGIG (reference sequence). The CDR3 length is 14 residues.